These 21 T cell receptor beta chains share one sample of origin, sequenced in a study of cytomegalovirus exposure and HLA in healthy donors. PCR used 60 Vbeta primers and 13 Jbeta primers. Method: immunoSEQ multiplex PCR; TCRdb's copy keeps in-frame clones and lacks some. There are around 150,000 clones in the sample; 75% to 85% occur only once, and approximately 13% lies in the top ten. Sequenced material: PBMCs. Every receptor here comes from a woman aged 50 to 60 in good health and CMV-seronegative.

This chain uses TRBV10-1 with TRBJ1-1; D perhaps matches TRBD1 (5 bases). Trimming stripped 6 bases from V and 1 base from J, with 9 bases between. Germline assignment: CDR1 WNHNN and CDR2 SYGVQD (reference sequence). This CDR3 has 13 residues. CDR3 amino acids: CASRTDANTEAFF. The CDR3 coding sequence is TGCGCCAGCAGGACAGACGCGAACACTGAAGCTTTCTTT.

The chain couples TRBV6-5 to TRBJ2-7, with 10 bases that match TRBD1. Unmatched junction bases numbered 5, after V lost 4 bases and J lost 2 bases. Germline CDR1 is MNHEY and CDR2 is SVGAGI. The CDR3 sequence is 15 residues long. The CDR3 nucleotides are TGTGCCAGCAGTTCCCTCGGGACAGGGGCCTACGAGCAGTACTTC. This sequence encodes CASSSLGTGAYEQYF.

This clone was observed a few times. The chain combines TRBV30 with TRBJ2-1, with 10 bases fitting TRBD2. The CDR3 has 14 residues. The trim removed 4 bases at V and 7 bases at J, leaving 7 bases unmatched. Germline V gene lookup returns CDR1 GTSNPN and CDR2 SVGIG (reference sequence). Written as DNA, the CDR3 is TGTGCCTGGATATTACTAGCGGGAAGAAATGAGCAGTTCTTC. It encodes CAWILLAGRNEQFF.

The chain uses TRBV18 and TRBJ1-4; unclear D gene. The CDR3 is made up of 14 amino acids. Germline CDR1 KGHSH, CDR2 LQKENI. V shed 6 bases and J shed 6 bases, with 14 bases lying between them. The CDR3 coding sequence is TGTGCCAGCTCGCGGTCGAGTTCCGATGAAAAACTGTTTTTT. Its protein is CASSRSSSDEKLFF.

This clone appeared a few times. The chain employs TRBV10-2 and TRBJ2-2, with D possibly being TRBD2 (6 bases). This CDR3 comprises 14 residues. Germline V gene data show CDR1 as WSHSY and CDR2 as SAAADI. Trimming pared 8 bases from V and 7 bases from J, leaving 17 bases between. CDR3 DNA: TGCGCCAGCCGTGGGCTAGCGTTGAACGGGGAGCTGTTTTTT. Amino acids: CASRGLALNGELFF.

A few counts support this clone. This chain links TRBV5-6 with TRBJ2-7, with D possibly being TRBD1 (6 bases). The V end lost 5 bases, the J end lost 6 bases, and 15 bases lay between the germline ends. This CDR3 contains 13 residues. Germline lookup yields CDR1 SGHDT and CDR2 YYEEEE. CDR3 protein: CASRPRGFGEQYF. CDR3 DNA sequence: TGTGCCAGCAGGCCCAGGGGATTTGGCGAGCAGTACTTC.

This chain connects TRBV15 to TRBJ2-1, with TRBD2 matching 7 bases. The CDR3 covers 15 residues. V was clipped by 4 bases and J by 5 bases; unmatched bases: 8. The germline V gene has CDR1 LNHNV and CDR2 YYDKDF (reference sequence). This CDR3 reads CATSTAWDYDNEQFF. CDR3 DNA sequence: TGTGCCACCAGCACCGCCTGGGACTATGACAATGAGCAGTTCTTC.

The V and J genes are TRBV27 and TRBJ2-7; tentative D call: TRBD1 (5 bases). Per germline, CDR1 MNHEY and CDR2 SMNVEV (reference sequence). The CDR3 sequence is 14 residues long. V was clipped by 1 base and J by 3 bases, with 10 bases between them. The CDR3: CASSLYTGDYEQYF. Written as DNA, the CDR3 is TGTGCCAGCAGTTTATATACAGGAGACTACGAGCAGTACTTC.

The chain has TRBV5-6 and TRBJ1-3; D is perhaps TRBD1 (6 bases). The germline CDR1 and CDR2 sequences are SGHDT and YYEEEE. With 4 bases removed from V and 0 bases from J, the gap between germline ends came to 17 bases. The CDR3 spans 17 residues. In DNA, the CDR3 is TGTGCCAGCAGCAAGGACAGCTTCATTACCTCTGGAAACACCATATATTTT. Protein product: CASSKDSFITSGNTIYF.

The chain couples TRBV10-1 to TRBJ2-3, with D tentatively TRBD1 (5 bases). The CDR3 spans 14 residues. Per germline, CDR1 WNHNN and CDR2 SYGVQD (reference sequence). V shed 4 bases and J shed 3 bases, with 11 bases lying between them. The CDR3 loop is CASSARRGTDTQYF. The CDR3 DNA reads as TGCGCCAGCAGTGCCCGAAGGGGTACAGATACGCAGTATTTT.

This clone was counted between two and nine times. V and J are TRBV2 and TRBJ2-7, with D hard to call. The ends were cut back, 8 bases at V and 5 bases at J, with 13 bases in the middle. This CDR3 region has 12 residues. Germline V gives CDR1 SNHLY, CDR2 FYNNEI. The CDR3: CASEGRSDEQYF. For the CDR3, the DNA is TGTGCCAGCGAAGGCAGGTCGGACGAGCAGTACTTC.

The chain carries TRBV29-1 and TRBJ2-7, with 7 bases aligning to TRBD2. Trimming at V came to 0 bases and at J to 7 bases, leaving 18 bases not matched to a gene. CDR1 SQVTM and CDR2 ANQGSEA come from the germline V gene. The CDR3 runs 17 residues. The CDR3 sequence is CSVEDHSSSAGVREQYF. CDR3 in DNA: TGCAGCGTTGAAGATCATTCATCCTCCGCGGGAGTGAGGGAGCAGTACTTC.

V usage is TRBV7-9 and J usage is TRBJ2-2, with 12 bases fitting TRBD1. Germline V CDR1 and CDR2: SEHNR, FQNEAQ (reference sequence). This CDR3 is built from 16 residues. Unmatched junction bases numbered 2, after V lost 0 bases and J lost 6 bases. The CDR3 region is CASSLAGTGGAGELFF. CDR3 coding DNA: TGTGCCAGCAGCTTAGCAGGGACAGGGGGCGCCGGGGAGCTGTTTTTT.

The chain joins TRBV7-9 to TRBJ2-3, with D tentatively TRBD2 (5 bases). With 10 bases removed from V and 3 bases from J, the gap between germline ends came to 11 bases. Germline CDR1 is SEHNR and CDR2 is FQNEAQ (reference sequence). The CDR3 runs 12 residues. The CDR3 sequence is CAIELATDTQYF. In DNA, the CDR3 is TGTGCCATTGAATTAGCGACAGATACGCAGTATTTT.

The chain recombines TRBV19 with TRBJ2-7; TRBD1 might be the D (7 bases). In germline, CDR1 is LNHDA, CDR2 SQIVND (reference sequence). This CDR3 is built from 16 residues. Trimming removed 0 bases from V and 6 bases from J, with 18 bases in between. The CDR3 loop reads CASSIDLTWQGGEQYF. The CDR3 DNA follows: TGTGCCAGTAGTATAGATCTAACGTGGCAGGGGGGCGAGCAGTACTTC.

The rearrangement links TRBV5-1 to TRBJ2-3, with TRBD2 matching over 14 bases. The CDR3 spans 17 residues. J was trimmed by 5 bases and V by 4 bases; bases with no gene match: 9. Germline CDR1 and CDR2: SGHRS and YFSETQ. DNA of the CDR3: TGCGCCAGCAGCCCAAAGACTAGCGGGGGGGCAATAGATACGCAGTATTTT. It translates to CASSPKTSGGAIDTQYF.

V usage is TRBV7-2 and J usage is TRBJ2-7, with 14 bases that match TRBD2. CDR1 SGHTA and CDR2 FQGNSA come from the germline V gene. CDR3 length: 15 residues. Unmatched junction bases numbered 6, after V lost 5 bases and J lost 6 bases. CDR3 sequence reads: CASSGVGLAGGEQYF. For the CDR3, the DNA is TGTGCCAGCAGCGGAGTCGGACTAGCGGGAGGCGAGCAGTACTTC.

In this sample, this clone turned up once. This chain joins TRBV6-5 and TRBJ1-1, with a possible D match to TRBD1 (5 bases). V lost 0 bases and J 4 bases, leaving 9 bases between the germline ends. The CDR3 consists of 14 residues. Germline V gene lookup returns CDR1 MNHEY and CDR2 SVGAGI. CDR3 DNA: TGTGCCAGCAGTTACTCGGGGGGGGGCACTGAAGCTTTCTTT. Translating it yields CASSYSGGGTEAFF.

This clone was counted only a few times. This chain links TRBV5-5 with TRBJ1-2, with unresolved D. The CDR3 loop spans 15 amino acids. V lost 4 bases and J lost 2, with 15 bases in between. Germline CDR1 reads SGHKS; CDR2 reads YYEKEE (reference sequence). CDR3 in DNA: TGTGCCAGCAGCCATCGGGAGGGTGGCAACTATGGCTACACCTTC. Translated: CASSHREGGNYGYTF. The whole variable domain, remainder taken from reference TRBV5-5 and TRBJ1-2, is DAGVTQSPTHLIKTRGQQVTLRCSPISGHKSVSWYQQVLGQGPQFIFQYYEKEERGRGNFPDRFSARQFPNYSSELNVNALLLGDSALYLCASSHREGGNYGYTFGSGTRLTVV.

The gene calls are TRBV5-1 and TRBJ2-7; 8 nucleotides align to TRBD1. CDR1 SGHRS and CDR2 YFSETQ come from the germline V gene. There are 13 residues in the CDR3. Trimming removed 4 bases from V and 5 bases from J; junction bases left unmatched: 5. The CDR3 DNA follows: TGCGCCAGCAGCCCCGACAGGGGCAACGAGCAGTACTTC. It codes for CASSPDRGNEQYF.

This chain uses TRBV27 with TRBJ1-2; weak D call: TRBD1 (6 bases). The CDR3 totals 16 residues. Trimming took off 0 bases at V and 3 bases at J, with 14 bases between the two ends. The germline V gene encodes CDR1 MNHEY and CDR2 SMNVEV (reference sequence). The CDR3 DNA reads as TGTGCCAGCAGTTTATCGGGGGCCACCCTTTACTATGGCTACACCTTC. This gives the protein CASSLSGATLYYGYTF.